The next 11 T cell receptor beta chains were all read from a single sample in a study of T cell repertoires in ileal Crohn's disease. Stated time point: inflamed ileum from the surgical specimen. Sequencing used immunoSEQ multiplex PCR; TCRdb keeps in-frame clones, though not all of them. The sample lists around 650 clones; about 97% were seen once. The specimen was ileal tissue. The receptors originated from an adult with Crohn's disease.

The chain recombines TRBV11-3 with TRBJ2-3; TRBD2 might be the D (6 bases). CDR1 SGHNT and CDR2 YENEEA come from the germline V gene. The CDR3 spans 13 residues. The ends were cut back, 8 bases at V and 1 base at J, with 10 bases in the middle. The CDR3 DNA reads TGTGCCAGCGAGGAGGGCGGCACAGATACGCAGTATTTT. Protein: CASEEGGTDTQYF.

This chain connects TRBV5-1 to TRBJ1-3, with TRBD1 as a possible D gene (5 bases). CDR1 SGHRS and CDR2 YFSETQ come from the germline V gene. The CDR3 loop spans 15 amino acids. The V and J ends lost 7 bases and 0 bases respectively, with 14 bases between them. This CDR3 reads CASGTGTSSGNTIYF. The CDR3 DNA reads TGCGCCAGCGGTACAGGAACGTCCTCTGGAAACACCATATATTTT. Together with reference TRBV5-1 and TRBJ1-3, the CDR3 gives the full variable domain: KAGVTQTPRYLIKTRGQQVTLSCSPISGHRSVSWYQQTPGQGLQFLFEYFSETQRNKGNFPGRFSGRQFSNSRSEMNVSTLELGDSALYLCASGTGTSSGNTIYFGEGSWLTVV.

V gene TRBV15 combines with J gene TRBJ1-1; D is ambiguous. With 0 bases removed from V and 3 bases from J, the gap between germline ends came to 14 bases. CDR1 is LNHNV, CDR2 YYDKDF, per germline (reference sequence). CDR3 length equals 16 residues. The CDR3 sequence is CATSRDLGLGDTEAFF. For the CDR3, the DNA is TGTGCCACCAGCAGAGATCTCGGCCTTGGGGACACTGAAGCTTTCTTT.

This rearrangement joins TRBV11-3 to TRBJ2-2; D is possibly TRBD2 (6 bases). This CDR3 comprises 15 residues. Trimming pared 5 bases from V and 7 bases from J, leaving 17 bases between. Germline CDR1 reads SGHNT; CDR2 reads YENEEA. The CDR3: CASSPRRRVGGELFF. The CDR3 DNA follows: TGTGCCAGCAGCCCCCGGCGGAGGGTGGGCGGGGAGCTGTTTTTT.

The chain links TRBV5-6 to TRBJ2-3; D is undetermined. The CDR3 consists of 14 residues. V lost 2 bases to trimming and J lost 2 bases, with 9 bases between them. The germline V gene has CDR1 SGHDT and CDR2 YYEEEE. CDR3 amino acids: CASSFFTATDTQYF. CDR3 DNA sequence: TGTGCCAGCAGCTTCTTTACAGCCACAGATACGCAGTATTTT.

The rearrangement links TRBV19 to TRBJ2-6; D remains unclear. This CDR3 region has 15 residues. Trimming took off 6 bases at V and 4 bases at J, with 13 bases between the two ends. From germline, CDR1 is LNHDA and CDR2 SQIVND (reference sequence). The CDR3 loop reads CASRWERSGANVLTF. The CDR3 coding sequence is TGTGCCAGTAGGTGGGAACGGTCCGGGGCCAACGTCCTGACTTTC.

The rearrangement links TRBV20-1 to TRBJ2-3; no reliable D call. Per the germline V gene, CDR1 is DFQATT and CDR2 is SNEGSKA (reference sequence). There are 11 residues in the CDR3. Deletions cut 6 bases from V and 7 bases from J, with 11 bases between. DNA of the CDR3: TGCAGTGCCGCACGCCCAAATACGCAGTATTTT. Translated, it gives CSAARPNTQYF.

This clone was seen a handful of times. The chain uses TRBV19 and TRBJ2-7; 10 bases are shared with TRBD2. With V trimmed by 8 bases and J by 6 bases, 4 bases remained unmatched. This CDR3 contains 12 residues. Germline V gene sequence: CDR1 LNHDA, CDR2 SQIVND (reference sequence). DNA for the CDR3: TGTGCCAGTGAGCTAGCGGGGGCCGAGCAGTACGTC. This translates into CASELAGAEQYV.

The chain uses TRBV7-2 and TRBJ2-1; a weak D match, TRBD2 (5 bases). V was clipped by 5 bases and J by 5 bases, with 13 bases between them. The CDR3 has 14 amino acids. Germline V CDR1 and CDR2: SGHTA, FQGNSA. The CDR3: CASSPTERNNEQFF. Here the CDR3 DNA reads TGTGCCAGCAGCCCCACGGAGCGGAACAATGAGCAGTTCTTC.

The genes are TRBV15 and TRBJ1-1; D not resolved. This CDR3 contains 14 residues. V lost 0 bases and J lost 2, with 7 bases in between. Germline CDR1 is LNHNV and CDR2 is YYDKDF (reference sequence). CDR3 nucleotide sequence: TGTGCCACCAGCAGAGATCTAGGTAACACTGAAGCTTTCTTT. Translation: CATSRDLGNTEAFF.

This chain joins TRBV7-9 and TRBJ1-1, with 7 positions matching TRBD1. Germline values: CDR1 SEHNR, CDR2 FQNEAQ (reference sequence). The length of the CDR3 is 13 residues. After removal of 3 bases from V and 10 bases from J, the junction contained 8 bases not matched to a gene. CDR3 DNA: TGTGCCAGCAGCTTTGGGACAGACAATCGAGCTTTCTTT. It encodes CASSFGTDNRAFF.